The rows below give T cell receptor beta chains drawn from one sample of a study of post-analysis software for immune sequencing data. TCRdb re-called the PCR reads with MiXCR, one entry per CDR3 protein. The data hold 750,000 to 900,000 distinct CDR3 sequences, with under 60% observed a single time. Specimen: blood. The receptors derive from a girl aged 5-17 years with multiple sclerosis. Both conserved end residues are part of each CDR3. A D gene is named only where the DNA matches it firmly. Some rows have no size entry. The others give once, few or many, or a class for an expanded clone.

size	J	V	D	DNA	CDR3
many	TRBJ2-1	TRBV7-3	TRBD2	TGTGCCAGCAGCCTAGGACTAGTAGGCGATGAGCAGTTCTTC	CASSLGLVGDEQFF
.	TRBJ2-5	TRBV24-1	.	TGTGCCACCAGTGAGCCCAGGGGAGACGGCGAGACCCAGTACTTC	CATSEPRGDGETQYF
.	TRBJ1-2	TRBV4-3	.	TGCGCCAGCAGCCGAAGCGTGGACACCCAGCGCCATGGCTACACCTTC	CASSRSVDTQRHGYTF
few	TRBJ2-4	TRBV14	.	TGTGCCAGCAGCCAAGATGTGCGTGGGGAAAACATTCAGTACTTC	CASSQDVRGENIQYF
.	TRBJ1-2	TRBV20-1	.	.	CSARDRTSGTLGEQYFGYTF
.	TRBJ2-5	TRBV29-1	TRBD2	TGCAGCGTTGAGGGTCGCGCGGGAGGGCCGACGGAGACCCAGTACTTC	CSVEGRAGGPTETQYF
.	TRBJ2-5	TRBV20-1	TRBD1	TGCAGTGCAGAGTCAGGGGGCGAGACCCAGTACTTC	CSAESGGETQYF
.	TRBJ2-4	TRBV12-3/TRBV12-4	.	TGTGCCAGCAGTCTGACTAGTCAAAACATTCAGTACTTC	CASSLTSQNIQYF
.	TRBJ2-4	TRBV6-1	TRBD2	TGTGCCAGCGTAAGGGCGGGACTAGCGGCCTTGGGGCAAAACATTCAGTACTTC	CASVRAGLAALGQNIQYF
.	TRBJ2-5	TRBV5-5	TRBD2	TGTGCCAGCAGCTTGGTACTAGCGGTACAAGAGACCCAGTACTTC	CASSLVLAVQETQYF
many	TRBJ2-1	TRBV7-2	.	TGTGCCAGCAGCGCTTCCTACAATGAGCAGTTCTTC	CASSASYNEQFF
.	TRBJ2-1	TRBV10-3	TRBD2	TGTGCCATCAGTGACTTTAGCGGGAGGACCAACAATGAGCAGTTCTTC	CAISDFSGRTNNEQFF
many	TRBJ2-1	TRBV29-1	TRBD1	TGCAGCGGGGACAGTCCCTACAATGAGCAGTTCTTC	CSGDSPYNEQFF
.	TRBJ2-6	TRBV6-2/TRBV6-3	.	TGTGCCAGCAGTTACCCCTCGCGGCCTGGGGCCAACGTCCTGACTTTC	CASSYPSRPGANVLTF
.	TRBJ2-3	TRBV12-3/TRBV12-4	.	TGTGCCGGCACTCAGACCCCCGACAAAGAGCAGTATTTT	CAGTQTPDKEQYF
.	TRBJ1-1	TRBV29-1	.	TGCAGCGTTGAATGGACAGTGAACACTGAAGCTTTCTTT	CSVEWTVNTEAFF
few	TRBJ1-1	TRBV7-3	TRBD1	TGTGCCAGCAGCCCTGGGACAGGTTTTTACACTGAAGCTTTCTTT	CASSPGTGFYTEAFF
.	TRBJ1-2	TRBV7-2	.	TGTGCCAGCAGCTCCGGACATAGGGGCTACACCTTC	CASSSGHRGYTF
once	TRBJ2-5	TRBV24-1	TRBD2	TGTGCCACCAGTGATTTGCGGGGGGAAGAGACCCAGTACTTC	CATSDLRGEETQYF
.	TRBJ2-7	TRBV18	.	TGTGCCAGCTCACCGAAACTAACCGTCACCGAGCAGTACTTC	CASSPKLTVTEQYF
few	TRBJ2-7	TRBV4-1	TRBD1	TGCGCCAGCAGCCAAGATTGGGACAGGGGGCTAAAAAAGGAGCAGTACTTC	CASSQDWDRGLKKEQYF
.	TRBJ1-5	TRBV7-9	.	TGTGCCAGCAGCAAAGTAGGGACCAATCAGCCCCAGCATTTT	CASSKVGTNQPQHF
few	TRBJ2-7	TRBV7-9	.	TGTGCCAGCAGCGCTCCCGGACAGAACTACGAGCAGTACTTC	CASSAPGQNYEQYF
few	TRBJ1-1	TRBV29-1	.	TGCAGCGTTGAAGGGAACCCAGACCCGAACACTGAAGCTTTCTTT	CSVEGNPDPNTEAFF
.	TRBJ2-3	TRBV14	.	TGTGCCAGCAGCCAAGCGTTCGCCCTGTACGCCCCAGATACGCAGTATTTT	CASSQAFALYAPDTQYF
.	TRBJ2-7	TRBV5-1	.	TGCGCCAGCAGCTTGGCAGGGGATGCTTCCTACGAGCAGTACTTC	CASSLAGDASYEQYF
.	TRBJ2-1	TRBV30	TRBD1	TGTGCCTGGGGGACAGTCCATGAGCAGTTCTTC	CAWGTVHEQFF
few	TRBJ2-1	TRBV10-2	TRBD2	TGCGCCAGTGTCCGGGACTACCTCAATGAGCAGTTCTTC	CASVRDYLNEQFF
.	TRBJ1-5	TRBV6-1	TRBD1	TGTGCCAGCAACCGGACAGGGTGGAATCAGCCCCAGCATTTT	CASNRTGWNQPQHF
.	TRBJ2-5	TRBV20-1	.	TGCAGTGCCAGGACTACGGAGACCCAGTACTTC	CSARTTETQYF
.	TRBJ2-2	TRBV7-9	.	TGTGCCAGCAACCCGTTTAATGGCCCCGGGGAGCTGTTTTTT	CASNPFNGPGELFF
.	TRBJ2-7	TRBV20-1	TRBD2	TGCAGTGCTAGAGATCGCGGGGTTTTAGCGGGAGGGTACGAGCAGTACTTC	CSARDRGVLAGGYEQYF
.	TRBJ1-2	TRBV7-7	.	TGTGCTAGCAAAAAGGGTGGAGGGAGCCCGATTTATGGCTACACCTTC	CASKKGGGSPIYGYTF